This T cell receptor (beta chain) emerged from a study of cytomegalovirus exposure and HLA in healthy donors (dated by TCRdb to 2017 to 2019). Notes on the research overall: In an earlier analysis of several hundred of the donors, 250 to 300 Gb of sequence data and just under 120 million unique TCR beta sequences from about 179 million T cells were reported. An early release covering some 640 HLA-typed donors comprised approximately 300 gigabases of sequencing data and around 80 million unique TCR sequences. The genetic ancestry cluster associated with self-reported Caucasian donors included 81% of the approximately 430 genotyped donors. The aim of the study was to test whether cataloging public T cell receptors could identify signatures of past pathogen exposure. The study profiled the T cell repertoires of about 720 subjects by immunosequencing and related them to cytomegalovirus serostatus. Besides the first cohort of more than 650 subjects, a separate validation cohort made up of 120 different subjects was used. The study combined high-throughput TCR immunosequencing, statistical association of individual TCRs with disease status, and machine learning to predict cytomegalovirus infection status. A later analysis re-examined previously published TCR beta repertoires from just over 650 donors and added high-resolution HLA genotyping to investigate patterns of TCR occurrence. Rather than using new phenotypic data, the later analysis identified candidate immune exposures from TCR beta sequences and from how often those sequences occurred across donors. In an earlier analysis of 500 to 650 of the donors, high-throughput TCR beta sequencing was used to judge whether each TCR beta V gene segment behaved as functional or pseudogenic. Alongside the repertoire data, information on donor age, sex, ethnicity and CMV serostatus was compiled. In a later genetic analysis, genome-wide SNP genotypes for about 65% of the roughly 670 donors were used, and that subset was treated as a discovery cohort. Every discovery cohort repertoire had been produced on one sequencing platform. HLA typing included class I and class II loci at four-digit resolution. The number of typed donors differed by locus: about 620-640 for A, B, C, DRB1 and DQB1; 500 to 550 for DQA1; 606 for DPA1; and about 450 for DPB1. Roughly 5 DR-DQ haplotypes were treated as single units for association and clustering because of strong linkage in the cohort. Across 300 to 400 genotyped donors of the cohort, an average of about 240,000 unique TCR beta nucleotide sequences per donor were sequenced, and approximately 17% of those sequences were non-productive.

Libraries came from the immunoSEQ multiplex PCR assay. A mixture of 60 forward primers for TCR Vbeta segments and 13 reverse primers for TCR Jbeta segments was used in the multiplex PCR. The CDR3 region of rearranged TCR beta genes was amplified from genomic DNA with a multiplex PCR assay. Amplified TCR beta libraries were sequenced as 87-base-pair reads on the Illumina HiSeq System. The published analysis was carried out like this. A later analysis tallied tens of millions of unique TCR beta chains across the 666 repertoires, and some 10 million of those chains were shared by two or more donors. Raw reads were error-corrected and collapsed into unique sequences by a nearest-neighbor algorithm in which closely related sequences were merged to remove PCR and sequencing errors. Alignment of CDR3 sequences to IMGT reference sequences was used to assign V, D and J gene segments. Each retained sequence needed at least a six-nucleotide match to both a V gene segment and a J gene segment. Rearrangements were called productive when the CDR3 lacked stop codons and stayed in frame with V and J; all others were non-productive. CDR3 was defined by IMGT convention, running from the second conserved V-encoded cysteine to the conserved J-encoded phenylalanine. The earlier analysis of around 640 of the donors excluded sequences that lacked an unambiguous match to a single V gene segment. An earlier analysis of a few hundred of the donors called V segments functional above 56.7% productive rearrangements and segregating when the between-donor standard deviation exceeded 5%. A statistical classification framework was built to diagnose cytomegalovirus status from the catalog of TCR beta chain sequences. In a later analysis, TCR nucleotide sequences were compared against IMGT/GENE-DB human TR gene sequences so that V and J genes could be assigned. In a later analysis, CDR3 sequences and most-parsimonious VDJ recombination scenarios were assigned using the TCRdist pipeline. In a later analysis, each TCR beta chain was defined by its CDR3 amino acid sequence together with its V-gene family, and reads lacking a unique V-gene family were excluded. As a way to deal with suspected cross-contamination and a sequencing artifact, a later analysis dropped 450 to 700 nucleotide sequences that were highly shared and had low generation probability. For each public chain, a later analysis derived a clonal expansion index from normalized ranks of inferred template counts within each repertoire. Generation probabilities in a later analysis came from a VDJ recombination model fitted to out-of-frame rearrangements, and those results were checked against IGoR. Hypergeometric tests were used in a later analysis to score TCR-TCR, TCR-HLA and TCR-CMV co-occurrence, with a repertoire-size bias correction applied to the TCR pairs. To estimate false discovery rates, a later analysis permuted the HLA or CMV assignments 20 times. In a later analysis, co-occurring TCRs were grouped with DBSCAN, and TCRdist sequence similarity was added when clustering was performed within HLA-allele-positive subsets. For co-occurrence clustering, repertoires with fewer than 30,000 or more than 120,000 public chains were excluded, along with four to six repertoires with anomalous nucleotide sharing. Imported from immuneACCESS, the table was reduced by TCRdb to in-frame sequences with V and J called. These copies leave out some clones; in studies compared against another copy, an unresolved V gene accounts for under half, and the cause of the remainder is not known. Clone size and the V and J calls come from that table; the DNA yielded D and trimming. The sample records about 140,000 clones, 82% of which are singletons. The top ten clonotypes cover more than 2.5% of the sample.

The cohort comprised around 700 healthy bone marrow donors. Cohort members were all nominally healthy when sampled, although unrecorded immune exposures were likely present. The donor was CMV seropositive and was included in the group of some 290 seropositive cohort members. A peripheral blood sample was provided by each donor, and peripheral blood mononuclear cells were used for TCR beta sequencing. The Qiagen DNeasy Blood Extraction Kit was used to extract genomic DNA from the blood cell samples. The CDR3 starts with the cysteine, ends with the phenylalanine, and has 15 residues. Only CDR3 DNA is held: 45 bases, read in frame from base 1. In the germline V gene (reference sequence), CDR1 corresponds to LNHDA and CDR2 to SQIVND. V is cut back by 3 bases and J by 4 bases, with 5 bases in the junction unmatched. Turning to this clone: The antigen it recognizes is unknown. No per-base quality is available; no much larger clone lies one base away.

The full study reports these points: In a later analysis, 15,000 to 20,000 TCR beta sequences were associated with specific HLA alleles at a false discovery rate of 0.05. Compared with the 666-donor mean, donors in an Asian-associated ancestry cluster had fewer N-insertions in productive TCRs, according to a later genetic analysis. In a later genetic analysis, a missense DCLRE1C variant was associated with V-gene and J-gene trimming of TCR beta chains, and the association was replicated in an independent cohort. This cohort had only TCR beta chains sequenced, and the lack of alpha or paired-chain data limited which features could be detected. A later analysis reported that several top co-occurrence clusters appeared linked to parvovirus B19, influenza, CMV and Epstein-Barr virus. Immune exposure information for the cohort was limited to CMV serostatus. According to the authors, the approach could potentially be generalized to other disease states and immunological phenotypes. Three of the identified cytomegalovirus-associated TCR beta chains were confirmed in vitro to be specific for cytomegalovirus antigens. A later analysis found that TCR association rates varied across HLA loci, with DRB1 alleles showing the most associated TCRs and HLA-C alleles the fewest. Because counts were too low, about 17 rarely observed V segments, including chromosome 9 orphons, were excluded from the earlier analysis of 587 of the donors. Because HLA typing was unavailable for some donors at each locus, only the typed subset was used in association tests. A further reported finding was that TCR beta sequences accurately predicted the HLA-A and HLA-B alleles for most subjects in the first cohort. The 87-base-pair reads could not distinguish some IMGT-functional V segments, including TRBV6-2 and TRBV6-3, so those segments were excluded. Across donors, most TCR sequences were observed very rarely, whereas some public TCRs were present in many individuals. Correlated functional status among segregating V segments might be attributable to linkage disequilibrium, but an unknown experimental factor could not be ruled out. The classifier was reported to diagnose cytomegalovirus status with high specificity and sensitivity in both the original cohort and the validation cohort. In an earlier analysis of about 550 of the donors, most TCR beta V segments were observed in productive rearrangements about 90% or about 30% of the time, broadly matching IMGT annotations. The study listed approximately 160 TCR beta chains as associated with cytomegalovirus. When HLA alleles, especially DR and DQ, strongly co-occurred, attributing TCR associations to individual alleles was difficult. A later analysis found that most CMV-associated TCR beta chains appeared HLA-restricted, with HLA associations seemingly driven largely by CMV exposure. Compared with equally common non-associated chains, HLA-associated TCR beta chains in a later analysis were more clonally expanded and had lower generation probabilities. Presence/absence analyses assumed roughly uniform sequencing depth across donors, an assumption that may not hold. A cluster of highly shared sequence variants was judged likely to be a technical artifact of the sequencing pipeline.

Source material: PBMCs. The receptor was isolated from a man aged 18 to 29 in good health and CMV-seropositive. This receptor chain uses TRBV19 and TRBJ2-1, and TRBD2 aligns with 8 junction nucleotides. The CDR3 amino acid sequence is: CASSMEIAGYNEQFF. The DNA sequence follows: TGTGCCAGTAGTATGGAAATAGCGGGGTACAATGAGCAGTTCTTC.